This TCR beta chain originates from a study of T cell repertoires in cytomegalovirus infection. One entry per CDR3 protein results from TCRdb running MiXCR on the reads. The profile shows some 920,000 distinct CDR3 sequences, about 33% of them singletons. Overall study results and limits: HLA-C-restricted, CMV-specific TCR beta clonotypes were dominant ex vivo.

This clonotype was seen a handful of times. The antigen is unknown. This material consisted of cultured CD8+ T cells from PBMCs, taken from culture after CMV antigen stimulation. The TCR was taken from a human donor in good health (CMV status not recorded). Some clones in this sample may be carry-over from other donors' samples.

CDR3 DNA: TGCAGTGCCCCGGGACTAGCGGGGGGCCGAGGGCAGTTCTTC. Translation: CSAPGLAGGRGQFF. The rearrangement uses TRBV20-1 and TRBJ2-1, with 15 nucleotides matching TRBD2. With 6 bases clipped from V and 12 bases from J, the junction kept 9 bases outside the gene matches. This CDR3 comprises 14 residues. CDR1 and CDR2 (germline): DFQATT, SNEGSKA (reference sequence).